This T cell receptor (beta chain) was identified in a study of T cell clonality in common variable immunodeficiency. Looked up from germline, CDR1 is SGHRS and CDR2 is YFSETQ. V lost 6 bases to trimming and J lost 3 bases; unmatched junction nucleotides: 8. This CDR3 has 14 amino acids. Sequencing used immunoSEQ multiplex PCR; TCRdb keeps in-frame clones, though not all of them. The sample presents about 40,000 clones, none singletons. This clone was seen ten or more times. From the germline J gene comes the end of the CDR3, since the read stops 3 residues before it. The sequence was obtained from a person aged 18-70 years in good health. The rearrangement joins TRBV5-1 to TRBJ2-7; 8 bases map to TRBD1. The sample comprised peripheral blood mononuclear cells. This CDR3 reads CASTQTGTGYEQYF. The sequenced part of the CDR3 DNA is TGCGCCAGCACCCAAACCGGGACAGGCTACGAG.